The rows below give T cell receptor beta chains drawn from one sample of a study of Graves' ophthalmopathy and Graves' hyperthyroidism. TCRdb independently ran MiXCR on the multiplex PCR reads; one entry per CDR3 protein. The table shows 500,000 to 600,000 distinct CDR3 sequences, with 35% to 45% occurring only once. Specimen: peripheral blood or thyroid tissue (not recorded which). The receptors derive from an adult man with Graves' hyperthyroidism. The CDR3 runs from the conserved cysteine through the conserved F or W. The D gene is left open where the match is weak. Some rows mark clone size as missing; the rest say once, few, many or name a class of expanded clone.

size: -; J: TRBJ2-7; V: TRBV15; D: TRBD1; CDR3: CATSRGAGGDTQGEQYF; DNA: TGTGCCACCAGCAGAGGGGCAGGGGGAGATACGCAGGGCGAGCAGTACTTC
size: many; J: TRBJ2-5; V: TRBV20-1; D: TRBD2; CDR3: CSAGTSGTGLFGETQYF; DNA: TGCAGTGCGGGGACTAGCGGGACGGGGCTTTTTGGAGAGACCCAGTACTTC
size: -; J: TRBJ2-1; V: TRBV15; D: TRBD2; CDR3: CATSRVLAGGWNEQFF; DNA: TGTGCCACCAGCAGAGTACTAGCGGGAGGCTGGAATGAGCAGTTCTTC
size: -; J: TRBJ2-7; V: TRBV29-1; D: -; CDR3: CSVRNNEQYF; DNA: TGCAGCGTTAGAAACAATGAGCAGTACTTC
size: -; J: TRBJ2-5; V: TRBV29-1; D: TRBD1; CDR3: CSVGGQGTQYF; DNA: TGCAGCGTTGGGGGACAGGGGACCCAGTACTTC
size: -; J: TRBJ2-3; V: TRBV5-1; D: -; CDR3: CASSMTGRTDTQYF; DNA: TGCGCCAGCAGCATGACAGGGAGGACAGATACGCAGTATTTT
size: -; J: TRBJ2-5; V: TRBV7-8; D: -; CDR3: CASSRRGLAEGTQYF; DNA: TGTGCCAGCAGCCGCCGGGGGCTAGCGGAAGGGACCCAGTACTTC
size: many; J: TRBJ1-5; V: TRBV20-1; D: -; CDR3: CSATQGGSNQPQHF; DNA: TGCAGTGCTACTCAGGGAGGGAGCAATCAGCCCCAGCATTTT
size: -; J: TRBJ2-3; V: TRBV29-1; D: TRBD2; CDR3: CSVIAGGADAQYF; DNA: TGCAGCGTTATAGCGGGGGGGGCAGATGCGCAGTATTTT
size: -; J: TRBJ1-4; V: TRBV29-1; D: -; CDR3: CSAGTGARDEKLFF; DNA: TGCAGCGCTGGCACAGGCGCCCGGGACGAAAAACTGTTTTTT
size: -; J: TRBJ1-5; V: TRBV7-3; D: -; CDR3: CASSSTTGNYQPQHF; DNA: TGTGCCAGCAGCAGTACGACAGGCAACTATCAGCCCCAGCATTTT
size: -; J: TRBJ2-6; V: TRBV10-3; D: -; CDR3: CAIRDTGANVLTF; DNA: TGTGCCATCCGTGACACGGGGGCCAACGTCCTGACTTTC
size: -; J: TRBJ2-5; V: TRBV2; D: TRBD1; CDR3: CASSLDRAAETQYF; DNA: TGTGCCAGCAGCTTGGACAGGGCTGCGGAGACCCAGTACTTC
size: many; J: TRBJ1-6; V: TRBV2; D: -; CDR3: CACGSSYNSPLHF; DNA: TGTGCATGCGGGAGCTCCTATAATTCACCCCTCCACTTT
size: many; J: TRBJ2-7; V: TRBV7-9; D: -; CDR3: CASSHYQGHPYEQYF; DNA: TGTGCCAGCAGCCATTACCAGGGACACCCGTACGAGCAGTACTTC
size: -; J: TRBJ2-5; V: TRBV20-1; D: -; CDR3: CSATPGPQETQYF; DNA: TGCAGTGCTACTCCGGGTCCCCAAGAGACCCAGTACTTC
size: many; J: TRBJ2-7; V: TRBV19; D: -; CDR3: CASSIAHDMGHEQYF; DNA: TGTGCCAGTAGTATAGCCCACGACATGGGGCACGAGCAGTACTTC
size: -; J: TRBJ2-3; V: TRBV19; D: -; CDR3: CASSPRLWQDTQYF; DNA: TGTGCCAGTAGTCCCCGACTTTGGCAAGATACGCAGTATTTT
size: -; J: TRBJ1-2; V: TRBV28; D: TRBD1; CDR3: CASSFGTGPYGYTF; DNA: TGTGCCAGCAGTTTCGGGACAGGCCCTTATGGCTACACCTTC
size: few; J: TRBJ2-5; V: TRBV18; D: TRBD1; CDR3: CASSHDRVVPETQYF; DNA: TGTGCCAGCTCACACGACAGGGTCGTCCCTGAGACCCAGTACTTC
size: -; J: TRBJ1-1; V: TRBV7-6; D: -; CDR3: CASSLEAGANTEAFF; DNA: TGTGCCAGCAGCTTAGAAGCAGGGGCGAACACTGAAGCTTTCTTT
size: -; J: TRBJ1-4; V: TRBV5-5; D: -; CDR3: CASSLSRVRTNEKLLF; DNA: TGTGCCAGCAGCTTGTCCAGGGTTAGAACTAATGAAAAACTGCTTTTT
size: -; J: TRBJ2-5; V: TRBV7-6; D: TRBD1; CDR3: CASSFSGTASETQYF; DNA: TGTGCCAGCAGCTTCTCCGGGACAGCCTCGGAGACCCAGTACTTC
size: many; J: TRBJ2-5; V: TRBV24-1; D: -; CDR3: CATSDIKKGGLETQYF; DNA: TGTGCCACCAGTGATATCAAGAAGGGGGGTCTGGAGACCCAGTACTTC
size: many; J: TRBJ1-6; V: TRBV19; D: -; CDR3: CASSRGQSYNSPLHF; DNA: TGTGCCAGTAGTCGGGGGCAATCCTATAATTCACCCCTCCACTTT
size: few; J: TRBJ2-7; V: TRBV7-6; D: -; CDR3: CASSPNSGTYEQYF; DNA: TGTGCCAGCAGCCCCAACTCCGGGACATACGAGCAGTACTTC
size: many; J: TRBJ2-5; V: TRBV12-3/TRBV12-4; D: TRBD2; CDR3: CASSLGLAGRETQYF; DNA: TGTGCCAGCAGCTTAGGACTAGCGGGAAGAGAGACCCAGTACTTC
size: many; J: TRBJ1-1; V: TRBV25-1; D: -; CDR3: CASSELGMGTEAFF; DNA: TGTGCCAGCAGTGAGCTGGGGATGGGCACTGAAGCTTTCTTT
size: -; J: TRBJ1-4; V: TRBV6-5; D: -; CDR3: CASSEAGGNEKLFF; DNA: TGTGCCAGCAGTGAGGCGGGGGGGAATGAAAAACTGTTTTTT
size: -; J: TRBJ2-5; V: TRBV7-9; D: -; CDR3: CASSTGRGPQYF; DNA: TGTGCCAGCAGCACCGGACGGGGGCCCCAGTACTTC
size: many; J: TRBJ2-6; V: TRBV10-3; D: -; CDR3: CAISDRSGANVLTF; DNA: TGTGCCATCAGTGACAGGTCCGGGGCCAACGTCCTGACTTTC
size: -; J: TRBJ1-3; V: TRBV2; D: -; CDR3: CASSFIPSSGNTIYF; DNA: TGTGCCAGCAGTTTCATACCCAGCTCTGGAAACACCATATATTTT
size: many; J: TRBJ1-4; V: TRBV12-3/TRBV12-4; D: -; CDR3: CASGGDSANEKLFF; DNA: TGTGCCAGCGGGGGGGATTCGGCTAATGAAAAACTGTTTTTT
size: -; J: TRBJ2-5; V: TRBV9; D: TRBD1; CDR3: CASSVLTGVSTDTQYF; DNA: TGTGCCAGCAGCGTCCTCACAGGGGTGAGCACAGATACGCAGTACTTC
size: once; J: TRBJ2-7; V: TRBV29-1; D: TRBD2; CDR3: CSVEDWASGGYF; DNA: TGCAGCGTTGAAGATTGGGCTAGCGGGGGGTACTTC
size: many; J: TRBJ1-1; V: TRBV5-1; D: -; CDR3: CASSGEGGTTMNTEAFF; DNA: TGCGCCAGCAGCGGTGAGGGCGGGACAACCATGAACACTGAAGCTTTCTTT
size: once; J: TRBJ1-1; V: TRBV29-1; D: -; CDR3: CSLVPPEAFF; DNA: TGCAGCTTGGTCCCCCCCGAGGCTTTCTTT
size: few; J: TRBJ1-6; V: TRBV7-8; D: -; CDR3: CASSSLAPNSPLHF; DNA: TGTGCCAGCAGCTCCTTAGCGCCGAATTCACCCCTCCACTTT
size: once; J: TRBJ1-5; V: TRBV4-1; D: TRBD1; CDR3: CASSQVWGPGGQPQHF; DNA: TGCGCCAGCAGCCAAGTCTGGGGGCCAGGGGGGCAGCCCCAGCATTTT